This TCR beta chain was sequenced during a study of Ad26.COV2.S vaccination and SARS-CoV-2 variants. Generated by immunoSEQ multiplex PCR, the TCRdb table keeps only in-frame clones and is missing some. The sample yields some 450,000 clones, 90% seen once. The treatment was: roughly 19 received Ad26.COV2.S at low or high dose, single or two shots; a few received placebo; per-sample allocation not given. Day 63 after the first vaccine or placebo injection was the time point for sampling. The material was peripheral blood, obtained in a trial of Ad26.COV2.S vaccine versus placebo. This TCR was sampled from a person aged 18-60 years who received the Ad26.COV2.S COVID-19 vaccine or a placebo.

The CDR3 sequence is CASSLWGDETQYF. In nucleotides, the CDR3 is TGTGCCAGCAGCCTCTGGGGGGACGAGACCCAGTACTTC. V usage is TRBV5-4 and J usage is TRBJ2-5; D is possibly TRBD2 (6 bases). Deletions cut 4 bases from V and 5 bases from J, with 12 bases between. Germline-derived CDR1 and CDR2 are SGHNT and YYREEE (reference sequence). The CDR3 covers 13 residues.